The 28 T cell receptor beta chains below were found in one sample sequenced in a study of shared clonotypes between healthy human individuals (dated by TCRdb to about 2020). CD8 naive samples were obtained by positive selection for CCR7 among CD45RO-negative cells, yielding a CD45RA+CCR7+ population from which TemRA cells were excluded. The library was prepared using the immunoSEQ multiplex PCR assay. TCRdb took over this immuneACCESS table, retaining in-frame rearrangements with V and J assigned. Such tables are incomplete; in checked studies, under half of the missing clones stem from an unresolved V gene, and the remainder is unexplained. A total of under 1 million clones appear in this sample, 95% to 97% of them only once. Under 0.3% of the sample comes from the top ten. Sequencing was done on a sample of naive CD8+ T cells sorted from blood. The sample's cell subset or site label, decoded: CD45RA+CCR7+. The origin of the receptors is a man in his thirties or forties in good health.

The chain joins TRBV29-1 to TRBJ2-7, with TRBD2 matching 9 bases. V lost 1 base to trimming and J lost 0 bases; unmatched junction nucleotides: 7. The CDR3 is made up of 16 amino acids. CDR1 and CDR2 (germline): SQVTM, ANQGSEA. CDR3 amino acids: CSVEGTSVRSSYEQYF. CDR3 sequence (DNA): TGCAGCGTTGAAGGGACTAGCGTGAGAAGCTCCTACGAGCAGTACTTC.

A few counts support this clone. For the CDR3, the DNA is TGCGCCAGCAGCCAAGAGGGACATTATAGCAATCAGCCCCAGCATTTT. Its translation: CASSQEGHYSNQPQHF. The chain uses TRBV4-1 and TRBJ1-5; tentatively, D is TRBD1 (6 bases). Germline CDR1 is MGHRA and CDR2 is YSYEKL. V was clipped by 0 bases and J by 0 bases, with 9 bases between them. The CDR3 is 16 residues long.

This chain connects TRBV7-9 to TRBJ2-5; D perhaps matches TRBD2 (6 bases). Germline values: CDR1 SEHNR, CDR2 FQNEAQ (reference sequence). The CDR3 spans 16 residues. Trimming left V 1 base short and J 3 bases short, with 15 bases between. CDR3 coding DNA: TGTGCCAGCAGCTTAGGTTGGGCTAGCGCCGAAGAGACCCAGTACTTC. Amino acid sequence: CASSLGWASAEETQYF.

This clone was seen only once. The gene calls are TRBV4-1 and TRBJ2-7; D is tentatively TRBD1 or TRBD2 (6 bases each). In germline, CDR1 is MGHRA, CDR2 YSYEKL. V lost 4 bases to trimming and J lost 5 bases, with 12 bases between them. The CDR3 covers 13 residues. CDR3 nucleotide sequence: TGCGCCAGCAGCCCTGGGGGGCTAAACGAGCAGTACTTC. This gives the protein CASSPGGLNEQYF.

This chain uses TRBV7-8 with TRBJ2-3; either TRBD1 or TRBD2 may fit D (5 bases each). CDR3 length: 13 residues. V was pared by 5 bases and J by 4 bases, with 10 bases between. Per germline, CDR1 SGHVS and CDR2 FQNEAQ. For the CDR3, the DNA is TGTGCCAGCAGCATCCGAGGGGCAGATACGCAGTATTTT. Amino acid sequence: CASSIRGADTQYF.

The chain is built from TRBV4-1 and TRBJ2-3, with D tentatively TRBD1 (6 bases). V was cut by 1 base and J by 2 bases, with 13 bases left in between. The CDR3 spans 16 residues. Germline V gene lookup returns CDR1 MGHRA and CDR2 YSYEKL. DNA of the CDR3: TGCGCCAGCAGCCAAGTGAAGGACAGAATCACAGATACGCAGTATTTT. It codes for CASSQVKDRITDTQYF.

This chain joins TRBV2 and TRBJ2-5; 7 bases match TRBD2. CDR1 and CDR2 from the germline V gene are SNHLY and FYNNEI. V lost 10 bases and J lost 4; bases outside the gene matches: 12. CDR3 length: 14 residues. CDR3 in amino acids: CATQPGEGRETQYF. DNA of the CDR3: TGTGCCACCCAACCGGGGGAGGGGAGAGAGACCCAGTACTTC.

The chain couples TRBV28 to TRBJ1-3; no firm D call. CDR1 is MDHEN, CDR2 SYDVKM, per germline. This CDR3 contains 17 residues. With 2 bases removed from V and 0 bases from J, the gap between germline ends came to 14 bases. The CDR3 loop is CASSLGESLSSGNTIYF. CDR3 coding DNA: TGTGCCAGCAGTTTAGGGGAATCCCTAAGCTCTGGAAACACCATATATTTT. Using reference TRBV28 and TRBJ1-3 for the parts outside the CDR3, the full variable domain is DVKVTQSSRYLVKRTGEKVFLECVQDMDHENMFWYRQDPGLGLRLIYFSYDVKMKEKGDIPEGYSVSREKKERFSLILESASTNQTSMYLCASSLGESLSSGNTIYFGEGSWLTVV.

J is TRBJ1-1 and V is TRBV29-1; the D gene is possibly TRBD1 (6 bases). CDR3 length: 14 residues. Trimming left V 3 bases short and J 2 bases short, with 13 bases between. Germline V gene data show CDR1 as SQVTM and CDR2 as ANQGSEA. CDR3 DNA sequence: TGCAGCGTTGATATACAGGGACTTAACACTGAAGCTTTCTTT. Protein sequence: CSVDIQGLNTEAFF.

This chain links TRBV27 with TRBJ2-6; unclear D gene. Germline V gives CDR1 MNHEY, CDR2 SMNVEV (reference sequence). V lost 3 bases, J lost 0 bases, and 9 bases lay in between. The CDR3 extends over 16 amino acids. CDR3 nucleotide sequence: TGTGCCAGCAGTTTCCTTTCTAACTCTGGGGCCAACGTCCTGACTTTC. This encodes CASSFLSNSGANVLTF.

This clone was counted a single time. The chain uses TRBV7-9 and TRBJ1-5; TRBD1 aligns across 8 bases. Trimming removed 1 base from V and 5 bases from J; junction bases left unmatched: 16. The CDR3 extends over 19 amino acids. Germline V gene sequence: CDR1 SEHNR, CDR2 FQNEAQ (reference sequence). The CDR3 sequence: CASSLERGQEVSRHQPQHF. For the CDR3, the DNA is TGTGCCAGCAGCTTAGAACGGGGACAGGAGGTATCTCGTCATCAGCCCCAGCATTTT.

This chain links TRBV1 with TRBJ2-7; the D call in the table, TRBD2, was not verified against the DNA. TRBV1 is recorded as a pseudogene. This CDR3 is built from 18 residues. The CDR3 DNA reads as TGCACCAGCAGCCAGCGGACTAGCGGGAGACCTAGACCCTACGAGCAGTACTTC. Translating it yields CTSSQRTSGRPRPYEQYF.

The rearrangement joins TRBV5-1 to TRBJ2-1, with 7 bases aligning to TRBD2. J gave up 5 bases and V 4 bases, and 12 bases lay outside the gene matches. The length of the CDR3 is 16 residues. Germline V CDR1 and CDR2: SGHRS, YFSETQ. For the CDR3, the DNA is TGCGCCAGCAGCCGCCTCCAACTAGCGACAAACAATGAGCAGTTCTTC. This sequence encodes CASSRLQLATNNEQFF.

The chain uses TRBV28 and TRBJ2-3; D remains unclear. Trimming cost V 5 bases and J 0 bases, with 6 bases left between them. The CDR3 runs 13 residues. Germline CDR1 reads MDHEN; CDR2 reads SYDVKM. CDR3 sequence (DNA): TGTGCCAGCAGTGTGACTAGCACAGATACGCAGTATTTT. It translates to CASSVTSTDTQYF.

The chain uses TRBV10-2 and TRBJ2-6, with 8 bases lining up with TRBD1. The V and J ends lost 4 bases and 1 base, in that order; junction bases with no gene match: 3. The CDR3 consists of 16 residues. Germline CDR1 reads WSHSY; CDR2 reads SAAADI. The CDR3 DNA follows: TGCGCCAGCAGTGGGACAGGGTGGTCTGGGGCCAACGTCCTGACTTTC. This encodes CASSGTGWSGANVLTF.

This clone was counted a single time. The chain carries TRBV29-1 and TRBJ1-2; TRBD1 might be the D (6 bases). Looked up from germline, CDR1 is SQVTM and CDR2 is ANQGSEA. V lost 7 bases, J lost 6 bases, and 12 bases lay in between. The CDR3 totals 11 residues. In DNA, the CDR3 is TGCAGCGGACGACAGGAAGATGGCTACACCTTC. This encodes CSGRQEDGYTF. Complete variable domain (other parts from reference TRBV29-1 and TRBJ1-2): SAVISQKPSRDICQRGTSLTIQCQVDSQVTMMFWYRQQPGQSLTLIATANQGSEATYESGFVIDKFPISRPNLTFSTLTVSNMSPEDSSIYLCSGRQEDGYTFGSGTRLTVV.

The chain combines TRBV15 with TRBJ2-7, with 8 bases identical to TRBD1. Germline V lookup: CDR1 LNHNV, CDR2 YYDKDF (reference sequence). CDR3 length: 14 residues. V lost 4 bases to trimming and J lost 3 bases; unmatched junction nucleotides: 5. DNA of the CDR3: TGTGCCACCAGCACACGGACAGGGAACTACGAGCAGTACTTC. Amino acids: CATSTRTGNYEQYF.

The V call is TRBV7-8, the J call TRBJ2-3, with TRBD1 as a possible D gene (6 bases). V lost 2 bases and J 4 bases, leaving 13 bases between the germline ends. The CDR3 has 15 amino acids. Germline CDR1 is SGHVS and CDR2 is FQNEAQ. The CDR3 DNA reads as TGTGCCAGCAGCTTATGGCCAGGGGATGCAGATACGCAGTATTTT. Amino acids: CASSLWPGDADTQYF. Looking up the rest from reference TRBV7-8 and TRBJ2-3 gives the full variable domain: GAGVSQSPRYKVAKRGQDVALRCDPISGHVSLFWYQQALGQGPEFLTYFQNEAQLDKSGLPSDRFFAERPEGSVSTLKIQRTQQEDSAVYLCASSLWPGDADTQYFGPGTRLTVL.

This clone was recorded only once. The chain carries TRBV11-2 and TRBJ2-1, with 7 positions matching TRBD1. CDR1 SGHAT and CDR2 FQNNGV come from the germline V gene. V trimming: 6 bases; J trimming: 7 bases; junction bases outside the gene matches: 9. The CDR3 sequence is 14 residues long. CDR3 coding DNA: TGTGCCAGCAGATACCGGGACAGTCATAATGAGCAGTTCTTC. This gives the protein CASRYRDSHNEQFF.

The chain is built from TRBV5-4 and TRBJ2-1; no clear D. In germline, CDR1 is SGHNT, CDR2 YYREEE (reference sequence). V lost 0 bases to trimming and J lost 4 bases, with 8 bases between them. The CDR3 loop spans 14 amino acids. This CDR3 reads CASSLGQAYNEQFF. CDR3 DNA sequence: TGTGCCAGCAGCTTGGGGCAAGCTTACAATGAGCAGTTCTTC.

This chain joins TRBV5-1 and TRBJ1-2; D is undetermined. Trimming pared 0 bases from V and 5 bases from J, leaving 11 bases between. The length of the CDR3 is 14 residues. Looked up from germline, CDR1 is SGHRS and CDR2 is YFSETQ. The CDR3, as DNA: TGCGCCAGCAGCTTGGGAGATGCATTTTATGGCTACACCTTC. This sequence encodes CASSLGDAFYGYTF.

Worth noting for this clone: Compared with germline, one end of the junction differs, possibly owing to a read error. The V gene is TRBV11-2, the J gene TRBJ2-3; 7 bases align to TRBD2. The germline V gene encodes CDR1 SGHAT and CDR2 FQNNGV. The CDR3 has 12 residues. CDR3 region: CASRLAGDTQYF. DNA for the CDR3: TGTGCCAGCAGATTAGCGGGAGATACGCAGTATTTT.

The rearrangement links TRBV9 to TRBJ2-3, with 7 bases matching TRBD2. CDR1 and CDR2 from the germline V gene are SGDLS and YYNGEE. The CDR3 sequence is 15 residues long. V was clipped by 0 bases and J by 0 bases; unmatched bases: 1. The CDR3 spells CASSVGGSSTDTQYF. The CDR3 DNA reads as TGTGCCAGCAGCGTAGGCGGGAGTAGCACAGATACGCAGTATTTT.

The rearrangement joins TRBV28 to TRBJ2-7; TRBD1 or TRBD2 may be the D gene (5 bases each). Germline loops: CDR1 MDHEN, CDR2 SYDVKM. The CDR3 has 13 residues. V was clipped by 7 bases and J by 7 bases, with 17 bases between them. Written as DNA, the CDR3 is TGTGCCAGCACTCCGATCCGGGACCATGAGCAGTACTTC. It yields the protein CASTPIRDHEQYF.

This chain connects TRBV4-1 to TRBJ2-7; D could derive from TRBD1 or TRBD2 (5 bases each). Germline CDR1 reads MGHRA; CDR2 reads YSYEKL. Trimming pared 3 bases from V and 2 bases from J, leaving 14 bases between. There are 15 residues in the CDR3. CDR3 sequence (DNA): TGCGCCAGCAGCCACCGGGACGAGGGACCCTACGAGCAGTACTTC. Residues: CASSHRDEGPYEQYF.

To note about this clone: Other nucleotide sequences from this sample produce the same CDR3. The chain combines TRBV9 with TRBJ2-3; D call uncertain. This CDR3 comprises 14 residues. The V end lost 0 bases, the J end lost 2 bases, and 7 bases lay between the germline ends. The V gene's germline CDR1 is SGDLS and CDR2 YYNGEE. The CDR3 coding sequence is TGTGCCAGCAGCGTAGCCGGATACACAGATACGCAGTATTTT. Translation gives CASSVAGYTDTQYF.

The chain recombines TRBV27 with TRBJ2-7; TRBD2 might be the D (6 bases). The CDR3 consists of 15 residues. Germline values: CDR1 MNHEY, CDR2 SMNVEV (reference sequence). V dropped 0 bases and J dropped 3 bases, with 12 bases sitting between them. The CDR3 here is CASSLSEGTFYEQYF. The CDR3 region has the DNA TGTGCCAGCAGTTTATCGGAGGGGACTTTCTACGAGCAGTACTTC.

This chain uses TRBV7-9 with TRBJ1-1; no reliable D call. V lost 5 bases, J lost 6 bases, and 13 bases lay in between. CDR1 and CDR2 (germline): SEHNR, FQNEAQ (reference sequence). CDR3 size: 13 residues. The CDR3 protein is CASSRRGSPEAFF. The CDR3 DNA sequence: TGTGCCAGCAGCCGCCGAGGGTCCCCTGAAGCTTTCTTT.